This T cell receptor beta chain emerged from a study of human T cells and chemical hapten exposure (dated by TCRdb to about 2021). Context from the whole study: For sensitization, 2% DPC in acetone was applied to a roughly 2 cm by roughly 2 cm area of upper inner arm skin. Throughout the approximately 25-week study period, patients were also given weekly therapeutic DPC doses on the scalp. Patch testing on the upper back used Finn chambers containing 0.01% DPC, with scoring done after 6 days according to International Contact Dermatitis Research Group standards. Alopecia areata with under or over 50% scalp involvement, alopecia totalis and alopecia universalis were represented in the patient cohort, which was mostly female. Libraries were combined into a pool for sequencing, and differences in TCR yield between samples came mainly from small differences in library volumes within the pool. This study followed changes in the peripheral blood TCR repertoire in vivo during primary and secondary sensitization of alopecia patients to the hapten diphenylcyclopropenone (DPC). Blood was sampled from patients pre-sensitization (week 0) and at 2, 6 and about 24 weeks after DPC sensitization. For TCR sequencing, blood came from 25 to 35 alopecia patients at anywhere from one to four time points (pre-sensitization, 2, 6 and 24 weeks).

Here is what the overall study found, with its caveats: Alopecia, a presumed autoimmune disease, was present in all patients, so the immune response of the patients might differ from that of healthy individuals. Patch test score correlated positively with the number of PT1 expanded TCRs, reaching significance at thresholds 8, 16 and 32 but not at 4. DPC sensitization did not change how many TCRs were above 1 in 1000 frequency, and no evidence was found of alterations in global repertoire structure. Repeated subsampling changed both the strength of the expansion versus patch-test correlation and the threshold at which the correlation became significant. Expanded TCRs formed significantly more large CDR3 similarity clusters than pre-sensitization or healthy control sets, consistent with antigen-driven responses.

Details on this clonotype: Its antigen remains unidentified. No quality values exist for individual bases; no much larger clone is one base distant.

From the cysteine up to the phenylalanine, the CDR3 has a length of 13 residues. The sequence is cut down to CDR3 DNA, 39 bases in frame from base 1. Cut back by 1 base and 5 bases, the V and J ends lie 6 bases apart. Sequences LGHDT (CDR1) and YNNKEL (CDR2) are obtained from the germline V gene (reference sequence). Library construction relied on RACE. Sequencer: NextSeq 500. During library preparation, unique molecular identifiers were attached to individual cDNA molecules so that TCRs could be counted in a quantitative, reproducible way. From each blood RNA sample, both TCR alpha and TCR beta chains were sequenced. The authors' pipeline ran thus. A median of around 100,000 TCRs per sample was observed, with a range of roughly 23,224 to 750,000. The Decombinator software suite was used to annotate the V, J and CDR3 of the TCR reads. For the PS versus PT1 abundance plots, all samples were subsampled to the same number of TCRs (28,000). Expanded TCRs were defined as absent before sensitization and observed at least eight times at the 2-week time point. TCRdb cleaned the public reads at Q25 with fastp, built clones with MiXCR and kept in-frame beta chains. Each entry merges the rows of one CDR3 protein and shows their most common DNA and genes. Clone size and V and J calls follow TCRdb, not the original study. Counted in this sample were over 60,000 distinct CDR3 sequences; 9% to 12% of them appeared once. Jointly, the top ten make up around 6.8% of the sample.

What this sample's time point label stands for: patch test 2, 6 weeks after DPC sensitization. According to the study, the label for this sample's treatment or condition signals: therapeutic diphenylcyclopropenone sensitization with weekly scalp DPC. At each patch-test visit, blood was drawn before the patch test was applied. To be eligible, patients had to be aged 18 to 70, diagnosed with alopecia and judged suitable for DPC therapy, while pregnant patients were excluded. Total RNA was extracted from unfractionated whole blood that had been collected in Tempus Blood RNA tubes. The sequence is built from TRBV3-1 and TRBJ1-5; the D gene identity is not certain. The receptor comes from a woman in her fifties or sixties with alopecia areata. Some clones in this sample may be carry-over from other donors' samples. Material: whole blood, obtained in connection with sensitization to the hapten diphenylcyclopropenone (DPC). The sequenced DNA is TGTGCCAGCAGCCAAGGTGCGGATCAGCCCCAGCATTTT. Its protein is CASSQGADQPQHF. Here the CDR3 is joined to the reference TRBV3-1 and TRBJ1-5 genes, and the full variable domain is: DTAVSQTPKYLVTQMGNDKSIKCEQNLGHDTMYWYKQDSKKFLKIMFSYNNKELIINETVPNRFSPKSPDKAHLNLHINSLELGDSAVYFCASSQGADQPQHFGDGTRLSIL.